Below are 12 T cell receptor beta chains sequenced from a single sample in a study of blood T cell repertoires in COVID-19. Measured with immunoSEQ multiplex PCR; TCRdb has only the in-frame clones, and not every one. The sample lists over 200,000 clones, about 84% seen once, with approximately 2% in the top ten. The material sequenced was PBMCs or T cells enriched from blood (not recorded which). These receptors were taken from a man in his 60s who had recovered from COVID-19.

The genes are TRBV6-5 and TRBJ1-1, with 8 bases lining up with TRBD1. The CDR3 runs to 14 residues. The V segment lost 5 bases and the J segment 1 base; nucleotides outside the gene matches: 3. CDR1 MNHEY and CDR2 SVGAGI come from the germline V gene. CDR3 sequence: CASSRTGTNTEAFF. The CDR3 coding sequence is TGTGCCAGCAGTAGGACAGGGACGAACACTGAAGCTTTCTTT.

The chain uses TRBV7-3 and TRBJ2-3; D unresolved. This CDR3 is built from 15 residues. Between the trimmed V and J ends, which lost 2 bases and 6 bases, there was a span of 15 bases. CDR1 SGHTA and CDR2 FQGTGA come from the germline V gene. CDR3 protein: CASSLRLDGADTQYF. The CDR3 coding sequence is TGTGCCAGCAGCTTACGGCTAGATGGTGCTGATACGCAGTATTTT.

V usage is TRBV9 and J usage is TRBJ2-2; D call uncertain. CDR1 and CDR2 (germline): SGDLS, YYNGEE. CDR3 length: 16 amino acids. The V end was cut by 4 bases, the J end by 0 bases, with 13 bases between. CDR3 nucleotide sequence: TGTGCCAGCAGCCCGACCAGGATTTCGAACACCGGGGAGCTGTTTTTT. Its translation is CASSPTRISNTGELFF.

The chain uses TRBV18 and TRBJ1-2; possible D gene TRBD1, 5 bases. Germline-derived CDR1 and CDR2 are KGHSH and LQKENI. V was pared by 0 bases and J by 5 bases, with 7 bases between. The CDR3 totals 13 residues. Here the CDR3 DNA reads TGTGCCAGCTCACCACCGGGGGGTTATGGCTACACCTTC. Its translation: CASSPPGGYGYTF. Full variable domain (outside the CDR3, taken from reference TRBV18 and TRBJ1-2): NAGVMQNPRHLVRRRGQEARLRCSPMKGHSHVYWYRQLPEEGLKFMVYLQKENIIDESGMPKERFSAEFPKEGPSILRIQQVVRGDSAAYFCASSPPGGYGYTFGSGTRLTVV.

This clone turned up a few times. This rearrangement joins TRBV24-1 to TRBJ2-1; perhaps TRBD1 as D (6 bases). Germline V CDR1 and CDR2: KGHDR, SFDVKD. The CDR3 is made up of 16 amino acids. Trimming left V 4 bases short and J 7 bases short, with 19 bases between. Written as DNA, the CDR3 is TGTGCCACCAGTGAATCCCCACAGGGTTCAGGGAATGAGCAGTTCTTC. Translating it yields CATSESPQGSGNEQFF.

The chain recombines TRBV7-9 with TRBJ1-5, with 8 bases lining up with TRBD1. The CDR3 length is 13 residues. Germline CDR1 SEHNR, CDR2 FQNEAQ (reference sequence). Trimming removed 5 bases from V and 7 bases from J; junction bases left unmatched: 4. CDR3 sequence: CASSETGEQPQHF. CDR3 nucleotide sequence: TGTGCCAGCAGCGAGACAGGGGAGCAGCCCCAGCATTTT.

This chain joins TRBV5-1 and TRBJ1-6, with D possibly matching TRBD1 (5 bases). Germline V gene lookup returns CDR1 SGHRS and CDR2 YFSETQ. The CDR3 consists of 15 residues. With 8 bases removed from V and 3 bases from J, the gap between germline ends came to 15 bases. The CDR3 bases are TGCGCCAGTAAGGATCAGGGCGGCTATAATTCACCCCTCCACTTT. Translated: CASKDQGGYNSPLHF.

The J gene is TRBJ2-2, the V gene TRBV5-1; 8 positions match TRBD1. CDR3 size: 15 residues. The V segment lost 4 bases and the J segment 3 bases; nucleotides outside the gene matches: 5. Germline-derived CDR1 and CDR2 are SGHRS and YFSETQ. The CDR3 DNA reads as TGCGCCAGCAGCCCGCAGGGGGCGGACACCGGGGAGCTGTTTTTT. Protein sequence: CASSPQGADTGELFF.

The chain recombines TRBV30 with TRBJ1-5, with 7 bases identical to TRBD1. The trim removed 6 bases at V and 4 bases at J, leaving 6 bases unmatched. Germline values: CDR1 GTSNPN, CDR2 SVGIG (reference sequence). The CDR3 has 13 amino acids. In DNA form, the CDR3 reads TGTGCCTGCGCCCAGGGGGGTAATCAGCCCCAGCATTTT. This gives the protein CACAQGGNQPQHF.

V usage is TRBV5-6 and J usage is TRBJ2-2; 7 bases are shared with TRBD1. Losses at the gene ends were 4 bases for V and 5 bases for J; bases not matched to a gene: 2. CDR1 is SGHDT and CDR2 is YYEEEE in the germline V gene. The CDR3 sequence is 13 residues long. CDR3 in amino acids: CASSVTGTGELFF. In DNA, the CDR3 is TGTGCCAGCAGCGTGACAGGGACCGGGGAGCTGTTTTTT.

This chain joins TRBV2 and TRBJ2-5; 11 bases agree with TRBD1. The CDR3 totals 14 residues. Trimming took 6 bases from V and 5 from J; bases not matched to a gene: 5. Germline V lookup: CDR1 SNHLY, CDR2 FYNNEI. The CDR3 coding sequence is TGTGCCAGCAGGGGGACAGGGGGGATTGAGACCCAGTACTTC. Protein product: CASRGTGGIETQYF.

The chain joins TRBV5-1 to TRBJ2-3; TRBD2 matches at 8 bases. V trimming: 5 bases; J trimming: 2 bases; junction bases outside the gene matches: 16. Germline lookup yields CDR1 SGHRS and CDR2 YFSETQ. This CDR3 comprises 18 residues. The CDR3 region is CASSAGTSVFTHTDTQYF. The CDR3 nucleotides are TGCGCCAGCAGTGCCGGGACTAGTGTATTTACCCACACAGATACGCAGTATTTT.